Sequencing of this TCR beta chain was carried out in a study of regulatory T cells in long-lasting Graves disease. The study's findings and limits: TCR diversity was lower in persistent than newly diagnosed Graves' disease. Segments TRBV28, TRBJ1-2 and TRBJ2-5 showed preferential usage in persistent disease.

CDR3 size: 14 residues. V shed 6 bases and J shed 0 bases, with 10 bases lying between them. Germline V gene data show CDR1 as SGHRS and CDR2 as YFSETQ. Each CDR3 protein gets one entry after TCRdb re-called the reads with MiXCR. The sample consists of roughly 980 distinct CDR3 sequences, approximately 90% of them appearing once. In the case of this clonotype: Its antigen is unknown.

The TCR library was made from RNA extracted from PBMCs. The patients were drawn from one endocrinology department in Xi'an, China. This TCR derives from a man under 40 with Graves disease. The V and J genes are TRBV5-1 and TRBJ2-1, with a tentative D call TRBD2 (5 bases). The sample consisted of peripheral blood mononuclear cells (PBMCs), taken with antithyroid drug treatment, in newly diagnosed or persistent Graves disease (not recorded which). CDR3 loop: CASMDSSSYNEQFF. For the CDR3, the DNA is TGCGCCAGCATGGACTCGAGCTCCTACAATGAGCAGTTCTTC.